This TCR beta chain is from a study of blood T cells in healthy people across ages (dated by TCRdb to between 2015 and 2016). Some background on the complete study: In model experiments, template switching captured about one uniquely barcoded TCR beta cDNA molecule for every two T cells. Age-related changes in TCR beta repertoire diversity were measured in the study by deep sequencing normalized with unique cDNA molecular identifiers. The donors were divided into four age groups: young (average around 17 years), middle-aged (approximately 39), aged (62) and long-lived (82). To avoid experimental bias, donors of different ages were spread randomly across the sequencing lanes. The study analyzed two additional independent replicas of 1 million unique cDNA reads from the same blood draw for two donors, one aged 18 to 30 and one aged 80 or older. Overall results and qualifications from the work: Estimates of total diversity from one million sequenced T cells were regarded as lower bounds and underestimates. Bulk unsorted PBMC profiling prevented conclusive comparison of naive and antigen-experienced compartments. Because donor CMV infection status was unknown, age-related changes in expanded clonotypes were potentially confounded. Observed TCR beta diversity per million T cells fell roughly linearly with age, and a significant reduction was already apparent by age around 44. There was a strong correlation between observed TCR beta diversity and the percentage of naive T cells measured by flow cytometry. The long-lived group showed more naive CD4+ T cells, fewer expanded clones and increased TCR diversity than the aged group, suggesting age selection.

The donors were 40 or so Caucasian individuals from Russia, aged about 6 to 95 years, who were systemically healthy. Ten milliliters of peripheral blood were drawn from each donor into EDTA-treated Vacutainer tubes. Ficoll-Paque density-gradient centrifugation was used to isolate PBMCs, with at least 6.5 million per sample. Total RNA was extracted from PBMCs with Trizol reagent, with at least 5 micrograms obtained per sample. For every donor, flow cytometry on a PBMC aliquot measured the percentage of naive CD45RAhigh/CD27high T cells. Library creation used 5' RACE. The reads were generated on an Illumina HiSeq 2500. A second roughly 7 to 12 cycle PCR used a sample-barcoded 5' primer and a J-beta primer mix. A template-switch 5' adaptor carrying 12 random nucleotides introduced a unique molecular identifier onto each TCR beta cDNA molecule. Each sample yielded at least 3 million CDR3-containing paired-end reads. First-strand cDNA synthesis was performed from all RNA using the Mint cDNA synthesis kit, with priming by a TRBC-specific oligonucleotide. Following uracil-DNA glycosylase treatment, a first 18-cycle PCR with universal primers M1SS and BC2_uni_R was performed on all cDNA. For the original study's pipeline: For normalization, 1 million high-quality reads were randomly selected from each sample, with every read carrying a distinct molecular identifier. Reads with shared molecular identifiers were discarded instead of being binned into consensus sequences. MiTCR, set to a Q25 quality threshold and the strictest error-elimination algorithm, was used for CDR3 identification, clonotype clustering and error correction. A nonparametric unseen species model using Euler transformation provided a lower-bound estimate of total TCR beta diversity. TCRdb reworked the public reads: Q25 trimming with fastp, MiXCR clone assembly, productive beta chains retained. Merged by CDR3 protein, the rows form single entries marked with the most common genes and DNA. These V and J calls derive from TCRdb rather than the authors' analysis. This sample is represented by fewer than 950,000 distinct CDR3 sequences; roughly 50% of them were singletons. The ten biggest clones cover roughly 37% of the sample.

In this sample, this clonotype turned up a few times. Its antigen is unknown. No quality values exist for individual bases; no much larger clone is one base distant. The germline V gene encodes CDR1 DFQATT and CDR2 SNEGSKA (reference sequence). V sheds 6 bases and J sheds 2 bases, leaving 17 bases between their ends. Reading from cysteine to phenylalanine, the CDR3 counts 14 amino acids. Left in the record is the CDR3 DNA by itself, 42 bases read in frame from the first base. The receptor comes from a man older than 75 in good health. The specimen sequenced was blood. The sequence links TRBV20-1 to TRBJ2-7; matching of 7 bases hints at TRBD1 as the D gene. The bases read TGCAGTGCCACCGACAGGGAGGATCCCTACGAGCAGTACTTC. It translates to CSATDREDPYEQYF.